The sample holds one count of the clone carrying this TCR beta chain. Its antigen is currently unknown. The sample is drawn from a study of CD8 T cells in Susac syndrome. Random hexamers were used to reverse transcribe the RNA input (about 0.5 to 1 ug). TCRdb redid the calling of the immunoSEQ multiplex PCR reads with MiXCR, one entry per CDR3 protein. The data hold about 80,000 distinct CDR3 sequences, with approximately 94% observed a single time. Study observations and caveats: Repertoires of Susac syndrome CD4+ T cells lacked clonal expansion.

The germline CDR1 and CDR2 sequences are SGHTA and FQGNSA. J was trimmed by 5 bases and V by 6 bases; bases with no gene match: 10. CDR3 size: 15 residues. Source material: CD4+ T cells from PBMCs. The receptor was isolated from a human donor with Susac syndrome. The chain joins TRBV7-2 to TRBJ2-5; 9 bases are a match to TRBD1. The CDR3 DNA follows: TGTGCCAGCAGTCGACAGGGGGTACTAGGTGAGACCCAGTACTTC. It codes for CASSRQGVLGETQYF.